The entry that follows covers one TCR beta chain sequence. This sample was included in a study of blood T cell repertoires in COVID-19. This CDR3 contains 13 residues. V gave up 3 bases and J gave up 5 bases; unmatched junction bases: 1. The germline V gene encodes CDR1 LNHDA and CDR2 SQIVND (reference sequence). In the original analysis: Amplification from reference gene primers served as the basis for estimated nucleated cell counts. Here immunoSEQ multiplex PCR was the method, and the copy in TCRdb shows in-frame clones only, minus some. V, J and clone size reflect that table, while D and trimming were determined from the DNA. The data contain under 100,000 clones, around 76% of them seen just once; the ten biggest clones take up about a fifth.

Material for sequencing was peripheral blood. The clonotype originates from a woman at least 80 years old with active or convalescent COVID-19. The genes are TRBV19 and TRBJ2-5, with 9 bases aligning to TRBD1. The CDR3 coding sequence is TGTGCCAGTAGTATCGGACAGGGGGAGACCCAGTACTTC. It specifies CASSIGQGETQYF.